This T cell receptor (beta chain) was sequenced for a study of T cell changes during pregnancy in multiple sclerosis. The CDR3 extends over 13 amino acids. The germline V gene encodes CDR1 SGHVS and CDR2 FQNEAQ. V trimming: 7 bases; J trimming: 2 bases; junction bases outside the gene matches: 2. Clones were sequenced by immunoSEQ multiplex PCR, and TCRdb holds only the in-frame ones, with some missing. The sample contains some 40,000 clones, 80% to 90% of which appear only once. The chain has TRBV7-8 and TRBJ2-5, with 9 bases that match TRBD2. Sample: CD4+ T cells from peripheral blood mononuclear cells, taken in the first trimester of pregnancy. This receptor was identified in a female donor with multiple sclerosis, enrolled in a pregnancy study. The CDR3 loop is CASKSGGQETQYF. Here the CDR3 DNA reads TGTGCCAGCAAAAGCGGGGGGCAAGAGACCCAGTACTTC.